This T cell receptor (beta chain) was sequenced during a study of T cell repertoires in cytomegalovirus infection. Study at large: Signatures in public TCR beta sequences pointed to both CMV infection and matching HLA type.

One entry per CDR3 protein results from TCRdb running MiXCR on the reads. The repertoire holds roughly 150,000 distinct CDR3 sequences, with more than 15% as singletons. CDR1 and CDR2 from the germline V gene are LNHDA and SQIVND (reference sequence). Trimming cost V 4 bases and J 4 bases, with 13 bases left between them. This CDR3 comprises 14 residues. The chain uses TRBV19 and TRBJ1-1, with no clear D. This TCR was recovered from a human donor in good health (CMV status not recorded). Some clones in this sample may be carry-over from other donors' samples. The sequenced sample was CD8+ T cells from PBMCs. In DNA, the CDR3 is TGTGCCAGTAGTACGGTGAGAAGCGGCACTGAAGCTTTCTTT. Amino acids: CASSTVRSGTEAFF.